The 10 T cell receptor beta chains given below trace back to one sample, sequenced in a study of technical replicates of blood from a handful of donors. Sequenced by immunoSEQ multiplex PCR; TCRdb stores in-frame clones only, minus some. The sample holds about 82,000 clones, under 96% seen once. The specimen was T cells isolated from PBMCs. The receptors were sampled from a human donor in good health.

The chain combines TRBV6-5 with TRBJ1-1; 10 nucleotides agree with TRBD1. CDR3 length equals 16 residues. CDR1 and CDR2 (germline): MNHEY, SVGAGI. The J segment lost 3 bases and the V segment lost 0 bases, leaving 4 bases of the junction unmatched. CDR3 nucleotides: TGTGCCAGCAGTTACTCGCTCGGACAGGGGGACACTGAAGCTTTCTTT. Translated: CASSYSLGQGDTEAFF.

The chain uses TRBV18 and TRBJ1-3, with 8 positions matching TRBD1. Germline assignment: CDR1 KGHSH and CDR2 LQKENI. V dropped 1 base and J dropped 2; count of bases not matched to a gene: 7. The CDR3 covers 17 residues. The CDR3 protein is CASSPRGQGEAGNTIYF. The CDR3 coding sequence is TGTGCCAGCTCACCACGCGGACAGGGAGAAGCTGGAAACACCATATATTTT.

The rearrangement uses TRBV9 and TRBJ1-3; D gene uncertain. The germline gives CDR1 SGDLS, CDR2 YYNGEE. V lost 2 bases to trimming and J lost 1 base, with 13 bases between them. The CDR3 is 16 amino acids. The DNA of the CDR3 is TGTGCCAGCAGCGTTCACGGAGGGTATTCTGGAAACACCATATATTTT. Encoded protein: CASSVHGGYSGNTIYF.

The rearrangement links TRBV5-1 to TRBJ2-3; D not certain. The CDR3 covers 11 residues. The V end was cut by 4 bases, the J end by 6 bases, with 6 bases between. Germline CDR1 SGHRS, CDR2 YFSETQ. CDR3 loop: CASSTGDTQYF. The DNA for the CDR3 is TGCGCCAGCAGCACCGGGGATACGCAGTATTTT.

This chain joins TRBV6-1 and TRBJ1-4; D unclear. Trimming took off 2 bases at V and 0 bases at J, with 7 bases between the two ends. Germline values: CDR1 MNHNS, CDR2 SASEGT. This CDR3 has 15 amino acids. CDR3 sequence: CASSELFATNEKLFF. The CDR3 DNA reads as TGTGCCAGCAGTGAACTTTTTGCAACTAATGAAAAACTGTTTTTT.

The chain links TRBV7-6 to TRBJ2-2; 7 bases align to TRBD1. Germline V CDR1 and CDR2: SGHVS, FNYEAQ. The length of the CDR3 is 17 residues. The V and J ends lost 5 bases and 5 bases, in that order; junction bases with no gene match: 14. The chain's CDR3 is CASSPLLGRGITGELFF. The CDR3 region has the DNA TGTGCCAGCAGCCCCCTGCTGGGCAGGGGGATTACCGGGGAGCTGTTTTTT.

This clone was found once. V usage is TRBV6-5 and J usage is TRBJ2-5, with 8 positions matching TRBD2. CDR3 size: 15 residues. In germline, CDR1 is MNHEY, CDR2 SVGAGI. V lost 7 bases, J lost 4 bases, and 11 bases stayed unmatched. The CDR3 DNA is TGTGCCAGCAACCTCGGGACTAGTCGCTTAGAGACCCAGTACTTC. Amino acids: CASNLGTSRLETQYF.

The J gene is TRBJ1-1, the V gene TRBV2, with a weak D call TRBD1 (5 bases). V was clipped by 5 bases and J by 1 base, with 8 bases between them. The length of the CDR3 is 13 residues. Germline V gene sequence: CDR1 SNHLY, CDR2 FYNNEI. Written as DNA, the CDR3 is TGTGCCAGCAGTCCCCAGGGGAACACTGAAGCTTTCTTT. This codes for CASSPQGNTEAFF. Full variable domain (rest looked up from reference TRBV2 and TRBJ1-1): EPEVTQTPSHQVTQMGQEVILRCVPISNHLYFYWYRQILGQKVEFLVSFYNNEISEKSEIFDDQFSVERPDGSNFTLKIRSTKLEDSAMYFCASSPQGNTEAFFGQGTRLTVV.

This chain uses TRBV30 with TRBJ1-2; 7 bases map to TRBD1. This CDR3 spans 15 amino acids. Trimming took 2 bases from V and 2 from J; bases not matched to a gene: 8. The germline gives CDR1 GTSNPN, CDR2 SVGIG (reference sequence). The CDR3 region has the DNA TGTGCCTGGAGTAGTCGGACAGGCTACAACTATGGCTACACCTTC. Protein: CAWSSRTGYNYGYTF.

V is TRBV20-1 and J is TRBJ2-1; maybe TRBD1 (6 bases). Per germline, CDR1 DFQATT and CDR2 SNEGSKA (reference sequence). V shed 6 bases and J shed 10 bases, with 13 bases lying between them. CDR3 size: 11 residues. The CDR3 sequence: CSAQGTGEQFF. CDR3 nucleotide sequence: TGCAGTGCCCAGGGGACCGGCGAGCAGTTCTTC.